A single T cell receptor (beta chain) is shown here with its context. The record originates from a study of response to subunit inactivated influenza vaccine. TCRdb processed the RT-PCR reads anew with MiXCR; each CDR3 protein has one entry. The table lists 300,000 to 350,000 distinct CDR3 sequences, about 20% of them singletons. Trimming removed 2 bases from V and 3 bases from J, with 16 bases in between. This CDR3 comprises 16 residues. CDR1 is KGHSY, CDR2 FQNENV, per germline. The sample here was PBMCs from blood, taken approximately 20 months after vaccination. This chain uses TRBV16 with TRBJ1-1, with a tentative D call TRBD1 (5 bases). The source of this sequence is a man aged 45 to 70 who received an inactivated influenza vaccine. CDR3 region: CASSQAEGRRDTEAFF. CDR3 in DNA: TGTGCCAGCAGCCAAGCGGAGGGGCGGCGTGACACTGAAGCTTTCTTT.